This T cell receptor (beta chain) was observed in a study of OX40 agonist ivuxolimab in advanced cancers. Note on this clone: Its target is unknown.

Clones were sequenced by immunoSEQ multiplex PCR, and TCRdb holds only the in-frame ones, with some missing. The table shows about 48,000 clones, with over 85% occurring only once. Overall study findings and caveats: In CD8+ T cells, expanded clones were on average more numerous than in CD4+. Among the lowest peripheral clonal expansion occurred in 0.1-3.0 mg/kg partial responders.

With 4 bases clipped from V and 2 bases from J, the junction kept 3 bases outside the gene matches. The CDR3 totals 15 residues. Germline loops: CDR1 LGHNA, CDR2 YSLEER. The chain joins TRBV4-3 to TRBJ2-7; 12 bases map to TRBD2. Specimen: CD4+ or CD8+ T cells sorted from blood, collected in a trial of the OX40 agonist ivuxolimab. The source of this sequence is an adult with an advanced solid tumor such as melanoma, head and neck, liver or kidney cancer. The CDR3 loop reads CASSPRLAGAYEQYF. Here the CDR3 DNA reads TGCGCCAGCAGCCCACGACTAGCGGGAGCCTACGAGCAGTACTTC.